The entry that follows covers one TCR beta chain sequence. This entry comes from a study of blood T cell repertoires in COVID-19. Study details: Sites across the United States, Italy and Spain contributed samples from acute and convalescent COVID-19.

V was pared by 0 bases and J by 7 bases, with 8 bases between. The CDR3 consists of 13 residues. The germline gives CDR1 SGHNT, CDR2 YYREEE (reference sequence). Sequencing was performed with immunoSEQ multiplex PCR; in TCRdb, only in-frame clones are kept and a portion is missing. The top ten hold 2.5% to 3.5% of the sample, which has 45,000 to 55,000 clones, 90% seen once. Source material: peripheral blood. This TCR was sampled from a human donor in a cohort sampled during active COVID-19. This rearrangement joins TRBV5-4 to TRBJ2-1; D is undetermined. The chain's CDR3 is CASSLEGGNEQFF. In DNA form, the CDR3 reads TGTGCCAGCAGCTTGGAAGGCGGTAATGAGCAGTTCTTC. The variable domain in full, with the rest retrieved from reference TRBV5-4 and TRBJ2-1, is ETGVTQSPTHLIKTRGQQVTLRCSSQSGHNTVSWYQQALGQGPQFIFQYYREEENGRGNFPPRFSGLQFPNYSSELNVNALELDDSALYLCASSLEGGNEQFFGPGTRLTVL.